The present T cell receptor (beta chain) was sequenced within a study of blood T cell repertoires in COVID-19. Study information: Specimens from acute and convalescent COVID-19 originated in the United States, Italy and Spain. T cells, B-cell-depleted T cells, or PBMCs supplied cDNA or gDNA.

Authors' data handling: Amplification of reference gene primers provided the estimated nucleated cell counts. Sequencing was performed with immunoSEQ multiplex PCR; in TCRdb, only in-frame clones are kept and a portion is missing. From that table come the V and J calls and clone size; the DNA was used to work out D and trimming. This repertoire shows about 260,000 clones, just under 90% found once; its top ten account for roughly 3.3%. Germline CDR1 MGHDK, CDR2 SYGVNS. The V segment lost 5 bases and the J segment 4 bases; nucleotides outside the gene matches: 7. CDR3 length: 14 residues. This TCR was sampled from a woman between 35 and 50 years old with acute or convalescent COVID-19. Material: peripheral blood. The chain joins TRBV25-1 to TRBJ1-1, with 7 bases that match TRBD1. The CDR3 is CASSTQGVGTEAFF. In nucleotides, the CDR3 is TGTGCCAGCAGTACCCAGGGGGTCGGCACTGAAGCTTTCTTT.